The next 21 T cell receptor beta chains were all read from a single sample in a study of T cell responses to AZD1222 COVID-19 vaccine. TCRdb keeps only in-frame clones here, not all; method: immunoSEQ multiplex PCR. The sample holds around 70,000 clones, 75% to 85% seen once. Material: peripheral blood, obtained on day 0 of MenACWY control vaccination. Receptors originate from an adult in good health.

This chain links TRBV15 with TRBJ1-1; the D is unclear. The CDR3 contains 13 residues. Germline V gene sequence: CDR1 LNHNV, CDR2 YYDKDF (reference sequence). V was cut by 1 base and J by 1 base, with 4 bases left in between. The CDR3 is CATSRAKNTEAFF. CDR3 bases: TGTGCCACCAGCAGAGCGAAGAACACTGAAGCTTTCTTT.

This clone was counted only a few times. The genes are TRBV30 and TRBJ2-3; 8 positions match TRBD2. The CDR3 runs to 16 residues. Germline CDR1 is GTSNPN and CDR2 is SVGIG (reference sequence). Germline trimming cut 6 bases from V and 5 bases from J; bases unmatched to any gene: 16. In DNA, the CDR3 is TGTGCCTGCCTAAGGGGACGGACTAGCAACGGAGATACGCAGTATTTT. It encodes CACLRGRTSNGDTQYF.

This chain uses TRBV7-8 with TRBJ2-1; maybe TRBD2 (6 bases). The CDR3 totals 14 residues. Per germline, CDR1 SGHVS and CDR2 FQNEAQ. Trimming stripped 3 bases from V and 5 bases from J, with 11 bases between. CDR3 nucleotides: TGTGCCAGCAGCTTGAGCGGGCCGAACAATGAGCAGTTCTTC. Translating it yields CASSLSGPNNEQFF.

This clone was observed a single time. The chain combines TRBV2 with TRBJ1-6; 7 nucleotides line up with TRBD1. V was pared by 7 bases and J by 10 bases, with 13 bases of the junction left unmatched. The length of the CDR3 is 15 residues. Germline CDR1 and CDR2: SNHLY and FYNNEI. The CDR3 DNA reads TGTGCCAGCATGAGCGACAGGGTACTCTTCTCACCCCTCCACTTT. Translation: CASMSDRVLFSPLHF.

This clone was picked up a small number of times. The CDR3 DNA reads TGTGCCATACCTACCGGGACTAGCGGGAGGGACCTCAACAATGAGCAGTTCTTC. Translated, it gives CAIPTGTSGRDLNNEQFF. The chain couples TRBV5-3 to TRBJ2-1, with 16 bases identical to TRBD2. TRBV5-3 is an ORF; its function is uncertain. The CDR3 contains 18 residues. Losses at the gene ends were 9 bases for V and 5 bases for J; bases not matched to a gene: 14.

This chain uses TRBV9 with TRBJ1-1; D gene unclear. The germline CDR1 and CDR2 sequences are SGDLS and YYNGEE. The germline V and J ends were trimmed by 4 bases and 3 bases, with 13 bases remaining between them. The CDR3 extends over 14 amino acids. The CDR3: CASSLSVFDTEAFF. CDR3 nucleotides: TGTGCCAGCAGCCTTAGCGTGTTCGACACTGAAGCTTTCTTT.

The CDR3 sequence is CASSQDPQGHYGYTF. CDR3 DNA sequence: TGCGCCAGCAGCCAAGATCCCCAGGGGCACTATGGCTACACCTTC. The genes are TRBV4-3 and TRBJ1-2, with a tentative D call TRBD1 (6 bases). The V end was cut by 0 bases, the J end by 3 bases, with 11 bases between. Germline V gene sequence: CDR1 LGHNA, CDR2 YSLEER. The CDR3 has 15 residues.

This chain links TRBV9 with TRBJ2-3; D unclear. Germline CDR1 and CDR2: SGDLS and YYNGEE. V was cut by 4 bases and J by 4 bases, with 7 bases left in between. This CDR3 comprises 12 residues. The CDR3 loop reads CASSPNSDTQYF. The CDR3 bases are TGTGCCAGCAGCCCCAATTCAGATACGCAGTATTTT.

As to this clone: No DNA is shown, since the ends of the CDR3 on it are uncertain; the CDR3 is the one TCRdb lists. The chain uses TRBV10-2 and TRBJ1-2. The CDR3 comprises 16 residues, both ends counted. The germline V gene encodes CDR1 WSHSY and CDR2 SAAADI. CDR3 in amino acids: CASSDFRGVTNYGYTF.

This rearrangement joins TRBV6-6 to TRBJ1-2; D might be TRBD1 (5 bases). V lost 5 bases, J lost 6 bases, and 13 bases lay in between. The CDR3 is 13 amino acids. Germline-derived CDR1 and CDR2 are MNHNY and SVGAGI (reference sequence). The DNA of the CDR3 is TGTGCCAGCAGTCAGACCGACAGAGATGGCTACACCTTC. Its protein is CASSQTDRDGYTF.

The gene calls are TRBV5-1 and TRBJ1-1; no clear D gene. V was cut by 5 bases and J by 0 bases, with 14 bases left in between. The CDR3 has 15 residues. Per germline, CDR1 SGHRS and CDR2 YFSETQ. The CDR3 coding sequence is TGCGCCAGCAGTCAAACGGGTATGGTGAACACTGAAGCTTTCTTT. It specifies CASSQTGMVNTEAFF.

This chain links TRBV7-6 with TRBJ1-6; 8 positions match TRBD1. Trimming took 4 bases from V and 7 from J; bases not matched to a gene: 6. This CDR3 comprises 15 residues. Per the germline V gene, CDR1 is SGHVS and CDR2 is FNYEAQ. The CDR3 nucleotides read TGTGCCAGCAGCTCAGACCAGGGGGCAAATTCACCCCTCCACTTT. Its protein product is CASSSDQGANSPLHF.

The rearrangement joins TRBV6-2 or TRBV6-3 to TRBJ2-7; no clear D gene. V was trimmed by 2 bases and J by 7 bases, leaving 9 bases between them. The CDR3 is made up of 12 amino acids. Germline CDR1 and CDR2: MNHEY and SVGEGT. CDR3 sequence reads: CASSYGLYEQYF. CDR3 coding DNA: TGTGCCAGCAGTTACGGGCTTTATGAGCAGTACTTC.

CDR3 residues: CAWNKGSSYNEQFF. As DNA, the CDR3 is TGTGCCTGGAATAAGGGGAGCTCCTACAATGAGCAGTTCTTC. The chain joins TRBV30 to TRBJ2-1; D assignment may be TRBD1 or TRBD2 (5 bases each). Germline values: CDR1 GTSNPN, CDR2 SVGIG (reference sequence). The CDR3 consists of 14 residues. Trimming removed 4 bases at V and 0 bases at J, with 10 bases between.

This clone turned up a few times. The gene calls are TRBV2 and TRBJ1-2; D remains ambiguous. V dropped 4 bases and J dropped 1 base, with 7 bases sitting between them. The CDR3 runs 13 residues. Germline lookup yields CDR1 SNHLY and CDR2 FYNNEI. The CDR3 region has the DNA TGTGCCAGCAGTGCTGGGAATAACTATGGCTACACCTTC. This sequence encodes CASSAGNNYGYTF.

This chain links TRBV19 with TRBJ2-7, with D perhaps TRBD1 or TRBD2 (6 bases each). With 1 base removed from V and 3 bases from J, the gap between germline ends came to 16 bases. From germline, CDR1 is LNHDA and CDR2 SQIVND (reference sequence). CDR3 length: 16 residues. The CDR3 spells CASSIGGATPIYEQYF. The CDR3 bases are TGTGCCAGTAGTATAGGGGGGGCCACCCCCATCTACGAGCAGTACTTC.

This clone was seen only once. CDR3 loop: CASSKDRAPNQPQHF. CDR3 DNA sequence: TGTGCCAGCAGCAAAGACAGGGCCCCGAATCAGCCCCAGCATTTT. The chain has TRBV7-8 and TRBJ1-5; TRBD1 agrees at 7 bases. The CDR3 is made up of 15 amino acids. From germline, CDR1 is SGHVS and CDR2 FQNEAQ. J was trimmed by 4 bases and V by 5 bases; bases with no gene match: 8.

V gene TRBV3-1 (or the pseudogene TRBV3-2) combines with J gene TRBJ1-1, with D maybe TRBD1 (5 bases). This CDR3 has 16 amino acids. Germline-derived CDR1 and CDR2 are LGHDT and YNNKEL (reference sequence). The V end lost 0 bases, the J end lost 2 bases, and 13 bases lay between the germline ends. The CDR3 bases are TGTGCCAGCAGCCAAGATCCTTCAGGGTCCAACACTGAAGCTTTCTTT. Protein sequence: CASSQDPSGSNTEAFF.

The chain recombines TRBV5-6 with TRBJ1-2, with unresolved D. Germline V lookup: CDR1 SGHDT, CDR2 YYEEEE. This CDR3 is 15 amino acids long. The V and J ends lost 2 bases and 5 bases respectively, with 16 bases between them. The CDR3 DNA follows: TGTGCCAGCAGCTTCAACCCCCGGCAGCCGTATGGCTACACCTTC. This translates into CASSFNPRQPYGYTF.

CDR3 sequence: CASSGQDAANYGYTF. The CDR3 region has the DNA TGTGCCAGCAGTGGACAGGACGCAGCTAACTATGGCTACACCTTC. The V call is TRBV2, the J call TRBJ1-2; TRBD1 might be the D (6 bases). The CDR3 spans 15 residues. Germline V gene lookup returns CDR1 SNHLY and CDR2 FYNNEI. With 4 bases removed from V and 0 bases from J, the gap between germline ends came to 12 bases.

The chain joins TRBV19 to TRBJ1-3; D gene uncertain. CDR3 length equals 15 residues. V lost 6 bases to trimming and J lost 1 base, with 13 bases between them. Germline-derived CDR1 and CDR2 are LNHDA and SQIVND (reference sequence). In nucleotides, the CDR3 is TGTGCCAGTAGAGAGGGCGAAGTATCTGGAAACACCATATATTTT. Translation: CASREGEVSGNTIYF.